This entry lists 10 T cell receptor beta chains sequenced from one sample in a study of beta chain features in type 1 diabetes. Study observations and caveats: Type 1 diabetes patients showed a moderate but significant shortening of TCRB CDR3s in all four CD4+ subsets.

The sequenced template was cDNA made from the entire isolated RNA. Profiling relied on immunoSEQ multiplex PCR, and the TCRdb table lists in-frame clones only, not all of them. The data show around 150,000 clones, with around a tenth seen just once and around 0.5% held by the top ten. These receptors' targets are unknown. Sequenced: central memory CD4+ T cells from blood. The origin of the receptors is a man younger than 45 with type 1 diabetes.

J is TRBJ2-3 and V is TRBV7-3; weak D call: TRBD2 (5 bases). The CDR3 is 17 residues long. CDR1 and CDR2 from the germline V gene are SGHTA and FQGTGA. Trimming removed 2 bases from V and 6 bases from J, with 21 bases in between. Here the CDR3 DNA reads TGTGCCAGCAGCTTACGCTCTGTTTTGGAGGTTGGGGATACGCAGTATTTT. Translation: CASSLRSVLEVGDTQYF. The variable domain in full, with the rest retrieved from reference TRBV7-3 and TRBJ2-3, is GAGVSQTPSNKVTEKGKYVELRCDPISGHTALYWYRQSLGQGPEFLIYFQGTGAADDSGLPNDRFFAVRPEGSVSTLKIQRTERGDSAVYLCASSLRSVLEVGDTQYFGPGTRLTVL.

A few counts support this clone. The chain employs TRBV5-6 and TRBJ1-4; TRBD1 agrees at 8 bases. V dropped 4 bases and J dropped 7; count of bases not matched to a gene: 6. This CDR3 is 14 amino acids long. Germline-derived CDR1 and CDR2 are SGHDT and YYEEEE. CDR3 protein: CASSPRTGSEKLFF. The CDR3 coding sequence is TGTGCCAGCAGCCCTAGGACAGGGAGTGAAAAACTGTTTTTT. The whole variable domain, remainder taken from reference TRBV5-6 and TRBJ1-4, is DAGVTQSPTHLIKTRGQQVTLRCSPKSGHDTVSWYQQALGQGPQFIFQYYEEEERQRGNFPDRFSGHQFPNYSSELNVNALLLGDSALYLCASSPRTGSEKLFFGSGTQLSVL.

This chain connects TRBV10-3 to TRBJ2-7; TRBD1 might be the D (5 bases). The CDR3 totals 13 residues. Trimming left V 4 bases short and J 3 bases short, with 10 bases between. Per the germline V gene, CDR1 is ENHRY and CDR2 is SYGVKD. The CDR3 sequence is CAISAHDSYEQYF. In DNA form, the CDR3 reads TGTGCCATCAGTGCCCACGACAGCTACGAGCAGTACTTC.

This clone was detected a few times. The CDR3 loop is CASSFARQGVSEAFF. DNA of the CDR3: TGTGCCAGCAGTTTCGCGAGGCAGGGTGTGTCTGAAGCTTTCTTT. The V and J genes are TRBV28 and TRBJ1-1; TRBD1 might be the D (5 bases). CDR1 is MDHEN, CDR2 SYDVKM, per germline. V lost 3 bases and J 6 bases, leaving 17 bases between the germline ends. This CDR3 is built from 15 residues.

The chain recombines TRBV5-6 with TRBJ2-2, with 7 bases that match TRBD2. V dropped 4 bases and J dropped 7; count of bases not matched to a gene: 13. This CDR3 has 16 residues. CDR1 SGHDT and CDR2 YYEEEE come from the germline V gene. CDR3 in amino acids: CASSLVGDYPGGELFF. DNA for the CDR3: TGTGCCAGCAGCCTCGTTGGGGACTACCCGGGCGGGGAGCTGTTTTTT.

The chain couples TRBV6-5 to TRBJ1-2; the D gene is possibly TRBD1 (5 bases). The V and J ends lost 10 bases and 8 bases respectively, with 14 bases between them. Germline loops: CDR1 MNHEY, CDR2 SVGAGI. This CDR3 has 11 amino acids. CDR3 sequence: CATREDGGYTF. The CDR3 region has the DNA TGTGCCACCAGGGAGGACGGGGGCTACACCTTC.

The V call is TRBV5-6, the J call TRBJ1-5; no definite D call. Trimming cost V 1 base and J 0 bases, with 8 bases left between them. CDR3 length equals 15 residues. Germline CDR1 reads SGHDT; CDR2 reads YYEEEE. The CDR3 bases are TGTGCCAGCAGCTTGAGCGGATTTAGCAATCAGCCCCAGCATTTT. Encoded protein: CASSLSGFSNQPQHF.

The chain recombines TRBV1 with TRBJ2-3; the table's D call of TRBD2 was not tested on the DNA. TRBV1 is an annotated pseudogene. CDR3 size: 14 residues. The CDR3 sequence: CTSSLAGGTDTQYF. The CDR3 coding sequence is TGCACCAGCAGTTTAGCGGGGGGCACAGATACGCAGTATTTT.

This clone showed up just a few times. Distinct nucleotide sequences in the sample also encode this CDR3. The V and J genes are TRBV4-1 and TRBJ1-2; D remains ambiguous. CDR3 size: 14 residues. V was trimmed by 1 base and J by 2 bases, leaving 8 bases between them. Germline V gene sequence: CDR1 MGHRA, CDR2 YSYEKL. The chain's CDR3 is CASSQGSGNYGYTF. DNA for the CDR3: TGCGCCAGCAGCCAAGGGTCGGGGAACTATGGCTACACCTTC.

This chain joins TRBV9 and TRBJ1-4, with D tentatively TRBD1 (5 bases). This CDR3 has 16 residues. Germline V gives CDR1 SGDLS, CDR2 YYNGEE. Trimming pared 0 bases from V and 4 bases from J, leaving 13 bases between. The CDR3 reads CASSVAPGLNNEKLFF. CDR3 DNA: TGTGCCAGCAGCGTAGCCCCAGGGCTCAATAATGAAAAACTGTTTTTT. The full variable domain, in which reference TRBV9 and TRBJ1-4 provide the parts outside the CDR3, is DSGVTQTPKHLITATGQRVTLRCSPRSGDLSVYWYQQSLDQGLQFLIQYYNGEERAKGNILERFSAQQFPDLHSELNLSSLELGDSALYFCASSVAPGLNNEKLFFGSGTQLSVL.